The TCR beta chain described here comes from a study of blood T cell repertoires in COVID-19. Study-level background: In each case, the material was cDNA or gDNA derived from T cells, B-cell-depleted T cells, or PBMCs.

The authors' processing: Using reference gene primer amplification, nucleated cell counts were estimated. Assay: immunoSEQ multiplex PCR; the TCRdb copy retains only in-frame clones and omits some. V, J and clone size are those of that table, while D and trimming were read from the DNA. The sample has fewer than 110,000 clones, approximately 84% seen once. This TCR came from a human donor in a cohort sampled during active COVID-19. Sample: peripheral blood.

In nucleotides, the CDR3 is TGTGCCAGCAGTTTAGTCCTCAGCCTGGGGCGTGAGCAGTTCTTC. As protein: CASSLVLSLGREQFF. The chain has TRBV28 and TRBJ2-1, with TRBD1 as a possible D gene (5 bases). The CDR3 extends over 15 amino acids. CDR1 and CDR2 (germline): MDHEN, SYDVKM. Deletions cut 2 bases from V and 9 bases from J, with 17 bases between.